This entry lists 27 T cell receptor beta chains sequenced from one sample in a study of T cell repertoires in cytomegalovirus infection. No antigens are known for them. From the reads, TCRdb called clonotypes with MiXCR, one entry per CDR3 protein. The table has hundreds of thousands of distinct CDR3 sequences, roughly 43% seen once; the top ten hold approximately 40%. This material consisted of cultured PBMCs, taken from culture after CMV antigen stimulation. Receptors originate from a human donor in good health (CMV status not recorded). Some clones in this sample may be carry-over from other donors' samples.

The chain carries TRBV7-8 and TRBJ1-1; unclear D gene. V lost 2 bases to trimming and J lost 3 bases, with 10 bases between them. The CDR3 sequence is 14 residues long. The germline CDR1 and CDR2 sequences are SGHVS and FQNEAQ. The CDR3 is CASSLKTGDTEAFF. In DNA, the CDR3 is TGTGCCAGCAGCTTAAAGACGGGTGACACTGAAGCTTTCTTT.

This clonotype was picked up a small number of times. The chain couples TRBV12-3 or TRBV12-4 to TRBJ1-1; 7 positions agree with TRBD1. The length of the CDR3 is 14 residues. V was pared by 10 bases and J by 1 base, with 9 bases of the junction left unmatched. The CDR3 DNA reads TGTGCCACCCTGGGGGGGGACAGGAACACTGAAGCTTTCTTT. Translated, it gives CATLGGDRNTEAFF.

The chain uses TRBV2 and TRBJ1-4; 8 positions agree with TRBD1. This CDR3 is 13 amino acids long. CDR1 and CDR2 from the germline V gene are SNHLY and FYNNEI. V gave up 7 bases and J gave up 8 bases; unmatched junction bases: 6. The CDR3 DNA is TGTGCCAGCAATGGAGACAGGGGCGAAAAACTGTTTTTT. Protein sequence: CASNGDRGEKLFF.

This clonotype was recorded a few times. The chain links TRBV7-8 to TRBJ2-1, with TRBD2 matching 9 bases. This CDR3 is built from 15 residues. Germline lookup yields CDR1 SGHVS and CDR2 FQNEAQ. V was clipped by 7 bases and J by 6 bases; unmatched bases: 10. As DNA, the CDR3 is TGTGCCAGCATTATTTTCCCTAGCGGGACCAATGAGCAGTTCTTC. This gives the protein CASIIFPSGTNEQFF.

There are a few counts of this clonotype. V and J are TRBV30 and TRBJ1-2, with 8 bases aligning to TRBD1. The CDR3 length is 15 residues. CDR1 and CDR2 from the germline V gene are GTSNPN and SVGIG (reference sequence). With 3 bases clipped from V and 1 base from J, the junction kept 7 bases outside the gene matches. The chain's CDR3 is CAWRADREVNYGYTF. CDR3 nucleotide sequence: TGTGCCTGGAGGGCGGACAGGGAAGTTAACTATGGCTACACCTTC.

The chain recombines TRBV4-2 with TRBJ1-4, with a weak D call TRBD1 (6 bases). In germline, CDR1 is LGHNA, CDR2 YNFKEQ. The V end was cut by 0 bases, the J end by 1 base, with 21 bases between. There are 20 residues in the CDR3. The CDR3 sequence is CASSQEGRGTNVKTNEKLFF. In nucleotides, the CDR3 is TGTGCCAGCAGCCAAGAAGGGCGGGGGACAAATGTAAAAACTAATGAAAAACTGTTTTTT.

The CDR3 bases are TGTGCCAGCAGTGAAGACAGATTTGGAAACACCATATATTTT. Protein: CASSEDRFGNTIYF. The J gene is TRBJ1-3, the V gene TRBV6-1; no clear D gene. In germline, CDR1 is MNHNS, CDR2 SASEGT. This CDR3 contains 14 residues. Deletions cut 1 base from V and 3 bases from J, with 7 bases between.

This clonotype was counted many times. V usage is TRBV7-2 and J usage is TRBJ1-5; no clear D gene. Germline V gene data show CDR1 as SGHTA and CDR2 as FQGNSA. The CDR3 is made up of 14 amino acids. Between the trimmed V and J ends, which lost 2 bases and 6 bases, there was a span of 11 bases. The CDR3 coding sequence is TGTGCCAGCAGCTTAAGGGAACTTGGTCAGCCCCAGCATTTT. Protein sequence: CASSLRELGQPQHF.

This clonotype was found a few times. The rearrangement uses TRBV4-2 and TRBJ2-2; D not resolved. CDR3 length equals 12 residues. Germline CDR1 reads LGHNA; CDR2 reads YNFKEQ. V was clipped by 3 bases and J by 7 bases, with 6 bases between them. The CDR3 is CASSQGYGELFF. CDR3 nucleotide sequence: TGTGCCAGCAGCCAGGGGTACGGGGAGCTGTTTTTT.

This clonotype showed up just a few times. The rearrangement links TRBV15 to TRBJ2-1, with D hard to call. The CDR3 runs 18 residues. Trimming pared 3 bases from V and 4 bases from J, leaving 22 bases between. Germline V gene data show CDR1 as LNHNV and CDR2 as YYDKDF (reference sequence). The CDR3, as DNA: TGTGCCACCAGCAGCGAGAGCGCGTCAGCCTACCTGTACAATGAGCAGTTCTTC. Its translation: CATSSESASAYLYNEQFF.

This clonotype came up a few times. The rearrangement uses TRBV20-1 and TRBJ2-1; 10 bases map to TRBD2. V was pared by 5 bases and J by 7 bases, with 8 bases of the junction left unmatched. Germline loops: CDR1 DFQATT, CDR2 SNEGSKA (reference sequence). The CDR3 length is 14 residues. CDR3 DNA: TGCAGTGCTTCCCGGGCTAGCGGGAGTAATGAGCAGTTCTTC. Amino acids: CSASRASGSNEQFF.

This clonotype was seen more than once but under ten times. V gene TRBV6-6 combines with J gene TRBJ1-1, with a weak D call TRBD1 (6 bases). The CDR3 has 14 amino acids. V was pared by 4 bases and J by 7 bases, with 16 bases between. Germline CDR1 and CDR2: MNHNY and SVGAGI (reference sequence). CDR3 DNA: TGTGCCAGCAGTTGGGACACAAAGGTCGGTGAAGCTTTCTTT. Its translation: CASSWDTKVGEAFF.

The chain's CDR3 is CASSPLQGRAGELFF. For the CDR3, the DNA is TGTGCCAGCTCACCTTTACAGGGACGTGCCGGGGAGCTGTTTTTT. The chain links TRBV18 to TRBJ2-2, with D perhaps matching TRBD1 (6 bases). V lost 3 bases and J lost 6, with 14 bases in between. The CDR3 is 15 amino acids. Germline V gene sequence: CDR1 KGHSH, CDR2 LQKENI.

This clonotype was detected only once. The rearrangement uses TRBV7-8 and TRBJ2-5; no clear D. The V gene lost 2 bases and the J gene lost 0 bases, with 7 bases spanning the gap. Germline CDR1 and CDR2: SGHVS and FQNEAQ. The CDR3 length is 14 residues. CDR3 region: CASSLNSNQETQYF. CDR3 in DNA: TGTGCCAGCAGCTTAAACTCGAACCAAGAGACCCAGTACTTC.

This clonotype was seen a handful of times. The chain combines TRBV6-2 or TRBV6-3 with TRBJ2-6; D uncertain. The CDR3 is made up of 15 amino acids. Trimming removed 5 bases at V and 0 bases at J, with 8 bases between. Germline loops: CDR1 MNHEY, CDR2 SVGEGT. The CDR3 DNA follows: TGTGCCAGCAGTCGGGCCCTCTCTGGGGCCAACGTCCTGACTTTC. Translated, it gives CASSRALSGANVLTF.

The chain couples TRBV12-3 or TRBV12-4 to TRBJ1-5, with D uncertain. The CDR3 is 15 residues long. With 3 bases removed from V and 2 bases from J, the gap between germline ends came to 11 bases. The CDR3: CASSFLGSGNQPQHF. CDR3 DNA sequence: TGTGCCAGCAGTTTCCTGGGTTCGGGCAATCAGCCCCAGCATTTT.

This clonotype was observed a single time. The chain links TRBV4-2 to TRBJ2-7; 11 bases match TRBD2. From germline, CDR1 is LGHNA and CDR2 YNFKEQ. Trimming at V came to 1 base and at J to 0 bases, leaving 5 bases not matched to a gene. This CDR3 is 17 amino acids long. CDR3 loop: CASSQVQGLAASYEQYF. CDR3 DNA: TGTGCCAGCAGCCAAGTACAGGGACTAGCGGCCTCCTACGAGCAGTACTTC.

This clonotype has a handful of counts. The CDR3 bases are TGTGCCAGCAGCGTACAGGGGGGCCCCTCGAATGAGCAGTTCTTC. Translating gives CASSVQGGPSNEQFF. The chain joins TRBV7-2 to TRBJ2-1; 8 bases line up with TRBD1. With 5 bases clipped from V and 7 bases from J, the junction kept 10 bases outside the gene matches. CDR1 is SGHTA and CDR2 is FQGNSA in the germline V gene. This CDR3 has 15 residues.

The rearrangement joins TRBV7-8 to TRBJ1-2; unclear D gene. Trimming removed 6 bases at V and 7 bases at J, with 15 bases between. The CDR3 loop spans 13 amino acids. CDR1 SGHVS and CDR2 FQNEAQ come from the germline V gene. The CDR3 nucleotides are TGTGCCAGCAGTCTCGGGCCATCGGGTGGCTACACCTTC. It translates to CASSLGPSGGYTF. The full variable domain, rest sourced from reference TRBV7-8 and TRBJ1-2, is GAGVSQSPRYKVAKRGQDVALRCDPISGHVSLFWYQQALGQGPEFLTYFQNEAQLDKSGLPSDRFFAERPEGSVSTLKIQRTQQEDSAVYLCASSLGPSGGYTFGSGTRLTVV.

This clonotype was detected many times. J is TRBJ2-7 and V is TRBV7-2, with TRBD2 matching 11 bases. The CDR3 sequence is 14 residues long. V lost 5 bases, J lost 3 bases, and 3 bases stayed unmatched. Looked up from germline, CDR1 is SGHTA and CDR2 is FQGNSA. The CDR3 nucleotides read TGTGCCAGCAGCCGGACTAGCGGGTTCTACGAGCAGTACTTC. This encodes CASSRTSGFYEQYF.

This clonotype has only a few counts. The chain uses TRBV7-2 and TRBJ2-2; TRBD1 matches at 8 bases. The CDR3 totals 17 residues. Germline trimming cut 3 bases from V and 6 bases from J; bases unmatched to any gene: 12. CDR1 SGHTA and CDR2 FQGNSA come from the germline V gene. CDR3 protein: CASSLRSRGRVAGELFF. As DNA, the CDR3 is TGTGCCAGCAGCTTGAGAAGCAGGGGGCGGGTGGCCGGGGAGCTGTTTTTT.

J is TRBJ1-2 and V is TRBV30, with D hard to call. The CDR3 is made up of 15 amino acids. With 3 bases removed from V and 4 bases from J, the gap between germline ends came to 18 bases. Germline CDR1 reads GTSNPN; CDR2 reads SVGIG (reference sequence). The DNA for the CDR3 is TGTGCCTGGAGAGCCCGACCCCAGACGGGCTATGGCTACACCTTC. Its translation is CAWRARPQTGYGYTF.

The chain combines TRBV18 with TRBJ1-6; weak D call: TRBD1 (5 bases). The CDR3 is made up of 17 amino acids. Trimming stripped 6 bases from V and 6 bases from J, with 21 bases between. Germline V lookup: CDR1 KGHSH, CDR2 LQKENI. DNA of the CDR3: TGTGCCAGCTCCCCGCAAGGCGGGGCTTTCGGTAATTCACCCCTCCACTTT. Translation: CASSPQGGAFGNSPLHF.

The V call is TRBV5-4, the J call TRBJ2-7; 9 bases fit TRBD2. V lost 0 bases and J lost 5; bases outside the gene matches: 12. Germline V gene lookup returns CDR1 SGHNT and CDR2 YYREEE (reference sequence). The CDR3 is 17 amino acids. The CDR3: CASSLGYGAGGRDEQYF. Written as DNA, the CDR3 is TGTGCCAGCAGCTTGGGGTATGGAGCGGGAGGACGGGACGAGCAGTACTTC.

The chain couples TRBV10-3 to TRBJ2-2; D possibly uses TRBD1 or TRBD2 (5 bases each). The germline V gene encodes CDR1 ENHRY and CDR2 SYGVKD. The CDR3 extends over 14 amino acids. V shed 10 bases and J shed 4 bases, with 16 bases lying between them. The CDR3 bases are TGTGCCACAACGGAAATCGGGGCCACCGGGGAGCTGTTTTTT. This gives the protein CATTEIGATGELFF.

The chain couples TRBV6-1 to TRBJ2-7, with D perhaps matching TRBD1 or TRBD2 (6 bases each). Germline lookup yields CDR1 MNHNS and CDR2 SASEGT. Trimming took 5 bases from V and 7 from J, leaving 12 bases between them. The CDR3 consists of 12 residues. CDR3 sequence reads: CASSLGGREQYF. CDR3 nucleotides: TGTGCCAGCAGTTTAGGGGGGCGAGAGCAGTACTTC.

V and J are TRBV5-4 and TRBJ2-3, with a possible D match to TRBD1 (8 bases). Germline loops: CDR1 SGHNT, CDR2 YYREEE (reference sequence). The CDR3 has 15 residues. V was cut by 4 bases and J by 4 bases, with 16 bases left in between. The CDR3 sequence is CASSLGGGQADTQYF. CDR3 coding DNA: TGTGCCAGCAGCCTAGGGGGGGGACAGGCAGATACGCAGTATTTT.